This section outlines one TCR beta chain sequence together with its context. The germline V gene encodes CDR1 MNHEY and CDR2 SVGAGI. Trimming left V 6 bases short and J 0 bases short, with 9 bases between. CDR3 size: 14 residues. In the original workflow: Reference gene primer amplification in the assay estimated nucleated cell counts. The table came from immunoSEQ multiplex PCR; TCRdb's copy has only in-frame clones and leaves some out. V and J calls plus clone size are reproduced from that table; the DNA served to infer D and trimming. The table records under 140,000 clones, over 65% of them present only once. These data are taken from a study of blood T cell repertoires in COVID-19. For the study at large: Sites across the United States, Italy and Spain contributed samples from acute and convalescent COVID-19. From T cells, B-cell-depleted T cells, or PBMCs came the material, which was cDNA or gDNA.

The sequenced material came from peripheral blood. The rearrangement joins TRBV6-5 to TRBJ1-3; maybe TRBD1 (6 bases). This receptor was obtained from a woman older than 75 with acute or convalescent COVID-19. The CDR3 DNA sequence: TGTGCCAGCAGAGGACAGAGCTCTGGAAACACCATATATTTT. Its protein is CASRGQSSGNTIYF.